This entry lists 8 T cell receptor beta chains sequenced from one sample in a study of control samples from healthy donors and cancer patients (dated by TCRdb to 2018 to 2020). Libraries came from the immunoSEQ multiplex PCR assay. TCRdb's version of the immuneACCESS table is confined to in-frame rearrangements and falls short of the full clone set. An unresolved V gene accounts for under half of the shortfall where checked; the remainder is of unknown origin. The sample table lists over 150,000 clones, 94% of them with a count of one. The top ten clonotypes cover 1.1% to 1.5% of the sample. The sample comprised blood. The receptors derive from a woman younger than 30 in good health.

This clone has a handful of counts. The chain combines TRBV15 with TRBJ1-2; 12 bases agree with TRBD1. Germline assignment: CDR1 LNHNV and CDR2 YYDKDF (reference sequence). J gave up 7 bases and V 3 bases, and 6 bases lay outside the gene matches. CDR3 length equals 15 residues. This CDR3 is CATSRIGTGGFGYTF. DNA for the CDR3: TGTGCCACCAGCAGGATTGGGACAGGGGGCTTTGGCTACACCTTC.

The CDR3 region has the DNA TGTGCCAGCAGATACAGGGCATCGATGAACACTGAAGCTTTCTTT. Translation gives CASRYRASMNTEAFF. The chain uses TRBV6-6 and TRBJ1-1, with D perhaps matching TRBD1 (6 bases). The V gene lost 6 bases and the J gene lost 0 bases, with 14 bases spanning the gap. This CDR3 spans 15 amino acids. The germline V gene has CDR1 MNHNY and CDR2 SVGAGI (reference sequence).

The chain employs TRBV10-3 and TRBJ1-1, with 7 bases identical to TRBD1. Germline CDR1 and CDR2: ENHRY and SYGVKD. J gave up 0 bases and V 10 bases, and 8 bases lay outside the gene matches. The CDR3 loop spans 14 amino acids. The CDR3 protein is CATWTGGMNTEAFF. The CDR3 DNA follows: TGTGCCACGTGGACAGGTGGGATGAACACTGAAGCTTTCTTT.

The genes are TRBV29-1 and TRBJ1-2; D is unresolved. The V and J ends lost 6 bases and 8 bases respectively, with 28 bases between them. The CDR3 contains 16 residues. CDR1 and CDR2 from the germline V gene are SQVTM and ANQGSEA. CDR3 loop: CSVSAVESELRRGYTF. The CDR3, as DNA: TGCAGCGTCTCGGCGGTGGAGAGTGAACTCAGGAGAGGCTACACCTTC.

The chain couples TRBV6-1 to TRBJ1-1; maybe TRBD1 (5 bases). The V gene's germline CDR1 is MNHNS and CDR2 SASEGT. With 6 bases removed from V and 0 bases from J, the gap between germline ends came to 20 bases. The CDR3 covers 17 residues. In DNA form, the CDR3 reads TGTGCCAGCAGCGAAAGTAGGGTTGACAGCTTGAACACTGAAGCTTTCTTT. Its translation: CASSESRVDSLNTEAFF.

The rearrangement links TRBV7-6 to TRBJ1-1; D is perhaps TRBD1 (6 bases). Germline values: CDR1 SGHVS, CDR2 FNYEAQ. CDR3 length: 15 residues. Trimming left V 3 bases short and J 1 base short, with 12 bases between. The CDR3 DNA reads as TGTGCCAGCAGCTTCGCGACAGGAGAGAACACTGAAGCTTTCTTT. This codes for CASSFATGENTEAFF.

This CDR3 reads CSASGGGNEQFF. CDR3 DNA sequence: TGCAGTGCTAGTGGGGGAGGCAATGAGCAGTTCTTC. V and J are TRBV20-1 and TRBJ2-1, with TRBD2 as a possible D gene (6 bases). The V gene lost 3 bases and the J gene lost 6 bases, with 9 bases spanning the gap. The CDR3 contains 12 residues. The germline gives CDR1 DFQATT, CDR2 SNEGSKA (reference sequence).

The chain has TRBV7-3 and TRBJ1-3; D remains ambiguous. The V end lost 7 bases, the J end lost 4 bases, and 11 bases lay between the germline ends. CDR1 SGHTA and CDR2 FQGTGA come from the germline V gene. This CDR3 contains 13 residues. CDR3 DNA: TGTGCCAGCAAGGAGGGCGACGGAAACACCATATATTTT. Encoded protein: CASKEGDGNTIYF.